This TCR beta chain was sequenced in a study of T cell repertoires in cytomegalovirus infection. The CDR3 is 11 amino acids long, termini counted. Germline CDR1 reads SGHTS; CDR2 reads YDEGEE. Study-wide results and limits: CMV-specific HLA-C-restricted TCR beta clonotypes dominated the ex vivo response.

TCRdb reanalysed the reads using MiXCR and keeps one entry per CDR3 protein. The repertoire holds approximately 990,000 distinct CDR3 sequences, around 32% seen once, with over 12% in the top ten. With respect to this clonotype: Its antigen is unknown. The missing conserved phenylalanine or tryptophan at the end of this CDR3 makes a read error likely. It is unclear where the CDR3 begins or ends on the DNA, so no DNA is shown, and the CDR3 is as TCRdb lists it.

The source was cultured CD8+ T cells from PBMCs, collected from culture after CMV antigen stimulation. This chain joins TRBV5-8 and TRBJ1-2; the D call of TRBD1 is as the table states it, not checked on the DNA. The clonotype was recovered from a human donor in good health (CMV status not recorded). Some clones in this sample may be carry-over from other donors' samples. CDR3 loop: CASSFARQPVL.